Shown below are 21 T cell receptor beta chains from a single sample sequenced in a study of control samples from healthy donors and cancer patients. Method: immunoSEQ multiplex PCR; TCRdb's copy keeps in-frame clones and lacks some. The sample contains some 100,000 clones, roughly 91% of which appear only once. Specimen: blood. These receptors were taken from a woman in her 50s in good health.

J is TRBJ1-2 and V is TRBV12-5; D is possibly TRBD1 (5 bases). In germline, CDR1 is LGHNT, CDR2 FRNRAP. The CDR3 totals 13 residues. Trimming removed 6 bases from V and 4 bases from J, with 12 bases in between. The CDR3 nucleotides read TGTGCTAGTGGACCGGACACAGGCTATGGCTACACCTTC. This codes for CASGPDTGYGYTF.

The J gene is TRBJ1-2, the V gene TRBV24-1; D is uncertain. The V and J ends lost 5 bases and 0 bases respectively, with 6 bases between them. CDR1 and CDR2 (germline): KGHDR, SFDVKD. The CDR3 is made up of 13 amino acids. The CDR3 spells CATSGGSNYGYTF. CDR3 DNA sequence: TGTGCCACCAGTGGAGGGTCTAACTATGGCTACACCTTC.

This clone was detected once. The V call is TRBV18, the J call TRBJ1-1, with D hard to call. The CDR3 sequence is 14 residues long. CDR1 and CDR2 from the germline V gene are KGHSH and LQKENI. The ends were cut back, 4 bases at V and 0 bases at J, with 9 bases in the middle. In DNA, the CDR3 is TGTGCCAGCTCACGTGACCCCATGAACACTGAAGCTTTCTTT. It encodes CASSRDPMNTEAFF.

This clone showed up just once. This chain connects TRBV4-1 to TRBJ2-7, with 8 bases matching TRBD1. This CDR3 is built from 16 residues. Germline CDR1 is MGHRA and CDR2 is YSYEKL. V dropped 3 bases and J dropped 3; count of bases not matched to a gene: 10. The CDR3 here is CASSQASTGEYYEQYF. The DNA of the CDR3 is TGCGCCAGCAGCCAGGCCTCGACAGGGGAATACTACGAGCAGTACTTC.

DNA for the CDR3: TGTGCCAGCAGTTTCGCCAGGGGCTACGAGCAGTACTTC. The encoded protein is CASSFARGYEQYF. The chain is built from TRBV12-3 or TRBV12-4 and TRBJ2-7; TRBD1 might be the D (6 bases). Trimming shortened V by 3 bases and J by 3 bases, and 9 bases separated the two germline ends. This CDR3 is built from 13 residues.

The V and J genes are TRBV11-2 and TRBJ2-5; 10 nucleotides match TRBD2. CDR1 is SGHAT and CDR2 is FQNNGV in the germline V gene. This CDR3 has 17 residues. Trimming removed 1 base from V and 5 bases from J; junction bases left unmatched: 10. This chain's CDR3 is CASSLGRAGGPLETQYF. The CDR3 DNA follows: TGTGCCAGCAGCTTAGGTCGAGCGGGAGGGCCTTTGGAGACCCAGTACTTC.

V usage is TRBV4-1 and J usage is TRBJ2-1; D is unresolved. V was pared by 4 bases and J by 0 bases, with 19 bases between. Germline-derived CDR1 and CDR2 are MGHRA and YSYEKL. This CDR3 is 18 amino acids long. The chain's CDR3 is CASSPQFVPRSSYNEQFF. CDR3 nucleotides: TGCGCCAGCAGCCCGCAATTTGTGCCCCGGAGCTCCTACAATGAGCAGTTCTTC.

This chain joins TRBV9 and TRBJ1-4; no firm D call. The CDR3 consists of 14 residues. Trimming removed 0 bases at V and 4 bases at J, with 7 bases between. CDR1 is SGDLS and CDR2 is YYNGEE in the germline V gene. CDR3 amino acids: CASSVEWGNEKLFF. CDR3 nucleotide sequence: TGTGCCAGCAGCGTAGAATGGGGTAATGAAAAACTGTTTTTT.

This CDR3 reads CASSPGWGGYEQYF. The CDR3 coding sequence is TGTGCCAGCAGCCCAGGGTGGGGAGGTTACGAGCAGTACTTC. J is TRBJ2-7 and V is TRBV6-5, with D possibly being TRBD2 (6 bases). Germline lookup yields CDR1 MNHEY and CDR2 SVGAGI. This CDR3 has 14 amino acids. V lost 6 bases, J lost 4 bases, and 16 bases lay in between.

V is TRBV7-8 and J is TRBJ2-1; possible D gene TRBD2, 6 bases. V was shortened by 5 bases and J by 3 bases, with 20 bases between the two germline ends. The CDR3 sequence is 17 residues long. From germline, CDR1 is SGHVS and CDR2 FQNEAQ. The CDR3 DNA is TGTGCCAGCAGCACTAATACCCCGGGACTCCACTACAATGAGCAGTTCTTC. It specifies CASSTNTPGLHYNEQFF.

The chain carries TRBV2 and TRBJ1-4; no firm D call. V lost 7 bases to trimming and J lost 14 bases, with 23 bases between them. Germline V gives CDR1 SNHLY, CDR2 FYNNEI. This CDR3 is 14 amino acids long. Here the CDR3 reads CASMALEQHVRLFF. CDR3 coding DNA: TGTGCCAGCATGGCCCTGGAACAGCATGTAAGGCTGTTTTTT.

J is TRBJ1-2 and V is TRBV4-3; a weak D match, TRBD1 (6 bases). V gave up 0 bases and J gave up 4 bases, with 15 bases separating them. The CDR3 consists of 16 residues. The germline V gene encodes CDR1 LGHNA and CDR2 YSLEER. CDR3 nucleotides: TGCGCCAGCAGCCAAGACCCAGGGGCGCCCGTCTATGGCTACACCTTC. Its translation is CASSQDPGAPVYGYTF.

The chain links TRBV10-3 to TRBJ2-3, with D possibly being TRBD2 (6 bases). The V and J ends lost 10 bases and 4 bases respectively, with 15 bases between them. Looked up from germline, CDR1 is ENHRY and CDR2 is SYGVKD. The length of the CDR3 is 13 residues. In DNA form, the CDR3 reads TGTGCCAGTCTAGCGAGCAACGCAGATACGCAGTATTTT. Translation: CASLASNADTQYF.

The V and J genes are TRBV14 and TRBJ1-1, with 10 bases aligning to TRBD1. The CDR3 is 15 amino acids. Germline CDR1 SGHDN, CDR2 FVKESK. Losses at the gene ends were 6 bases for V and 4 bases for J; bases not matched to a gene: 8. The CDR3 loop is CASRPDRGRITEAFF. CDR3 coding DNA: TGTGCCAGCAGACCCGACAGGGGGCGGATCACTGAAGCTTTCTTT.

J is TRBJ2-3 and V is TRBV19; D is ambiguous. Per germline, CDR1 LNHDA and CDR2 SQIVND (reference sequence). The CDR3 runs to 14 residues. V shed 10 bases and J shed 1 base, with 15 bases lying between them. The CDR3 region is CATDLGLGTDTQYF. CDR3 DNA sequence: TGTGCCACCGACTTAGGGCTGGGCACAGATACGCAGTATTTT.

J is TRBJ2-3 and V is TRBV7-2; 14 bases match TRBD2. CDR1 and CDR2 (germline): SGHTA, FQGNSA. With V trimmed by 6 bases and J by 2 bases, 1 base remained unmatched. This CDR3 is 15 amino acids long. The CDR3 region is CASRTSGGDTDTQYF. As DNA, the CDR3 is TGTGCCAGCAGGACTAGCGGGGGGGACACAGATACGCAGTATTTT.

The DNA for the CDR3 is TGTGCCATCAAGCGGGGGGCCCCTAGTGATGAGCAGTTCTTC. This codes for CAIKRGAPSDEQFF. The V gene is TRBV10-3, the J gene TRBJ2-1; TRBD2 agrees at 9 bases. J gave up 8 bases and V 7 bases, and 9 bases lay outside the gene matches. The CDR3 totals 14 residues. In germline, CDR1 is ENHRY, CDR2 SYGVKD.

The chain's CDR3 is CASMGRGNTEAFF. The DNA of the CDR3 is TGTGCCAGCATGGGCAGGGGGAACACTGAAGCTTTCTTT. The rearrangement uses TRBV7-9 and TRBJ1-1; perhaps TRBD1 as D (6 bases). Germline CDR1 is SEHNR and CDR2 is FQNEAQ (reference sequence). The CDR3 extends over 13 amino acids. Trimming left V 7 bases short and J 1 base short, with 10 bases between.

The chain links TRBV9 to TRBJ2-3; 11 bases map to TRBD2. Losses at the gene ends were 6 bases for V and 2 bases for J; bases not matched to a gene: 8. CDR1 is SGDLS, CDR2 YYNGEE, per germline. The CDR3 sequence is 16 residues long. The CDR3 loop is CASTSLAGGVTDTQYF. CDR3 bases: TGTGCCAGCACTTCCCTAGCGGGGGGTGTCACAGATACGCAGTATTTT.

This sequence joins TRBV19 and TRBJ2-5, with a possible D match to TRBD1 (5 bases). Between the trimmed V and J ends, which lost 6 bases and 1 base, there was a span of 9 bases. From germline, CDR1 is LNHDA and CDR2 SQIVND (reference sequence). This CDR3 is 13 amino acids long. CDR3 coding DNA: TGTGCCAGTAGCCAGACAGTCCAAGAGACCCAGTACTTC. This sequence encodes CASSQTVQETQYF.

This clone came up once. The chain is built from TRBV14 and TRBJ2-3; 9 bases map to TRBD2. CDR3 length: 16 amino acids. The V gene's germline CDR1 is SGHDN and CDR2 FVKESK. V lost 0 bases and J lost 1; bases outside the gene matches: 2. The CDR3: CASSQDRTSGTDTQYF. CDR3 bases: TGTGCCAGCAGCCAAGACCGGACTAGCGGCACAGATACGCAGTATTTT.